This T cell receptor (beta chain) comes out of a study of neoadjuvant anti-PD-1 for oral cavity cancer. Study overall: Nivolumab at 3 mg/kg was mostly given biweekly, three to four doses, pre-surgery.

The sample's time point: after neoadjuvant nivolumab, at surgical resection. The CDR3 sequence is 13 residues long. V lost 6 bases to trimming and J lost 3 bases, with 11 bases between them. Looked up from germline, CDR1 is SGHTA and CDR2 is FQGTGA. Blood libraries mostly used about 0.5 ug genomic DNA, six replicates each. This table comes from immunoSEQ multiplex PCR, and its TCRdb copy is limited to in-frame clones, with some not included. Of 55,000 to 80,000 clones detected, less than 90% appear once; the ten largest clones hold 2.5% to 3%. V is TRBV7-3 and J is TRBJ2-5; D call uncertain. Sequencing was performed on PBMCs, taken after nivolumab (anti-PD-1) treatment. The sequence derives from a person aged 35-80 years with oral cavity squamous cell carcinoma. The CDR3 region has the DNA TGTGCCAGCAGTAGGAGCGCCGAAGAGACCCAGTACTTC. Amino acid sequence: CASSRSAEETQYF.